A single sample is the source of the 14 T cell receptor beta chains below, sequenced in a study of T-cell reconstitution after alpha-beta-depleted transplantation in children (dated by TCRdb to 2016 to 2018). The library came from PCR. Sequencing instrument: Illumina HiSeq 2500. TCR library preparation used molecular barcoding, with unique molecular identifiers applied to normalize quantification of the TCRbeta repertoire. TCRdb applied fastp at Q25 and MiXCR to the public reads, then kept only in-frame beta chains. Duplicate CDR3 protein sequences are folded into a single record with the most common DNA and genes. In this sample the table shows some 150,000 distinct CDR3 sequences, 8% to 10% of which occur a single time. Of the sample, 15% to 20% is held by the ten largest clones. What the treatment or condition label conveys for this sample: allogeneic hematopoietic cell transplantation with graft depleted of TCRalphabeta T cells and CD19 B cells.

The source material was PBMCs, mostly from graft donor cells, sampled 180 days after TCRalphabeta/CD19-depleted stem cell transplant. These receptors were taken from a female patient aged 2 to 10 who had a stem cell transplant for congenital amegakaryocytic thrombocytopenia, so the T cells may come from the graft donor.

Comment on this clonotype: One end of the junction does not line up with germline, which may come from a read error. The chain joins TRBV5-1 to TRBJ2-7; 9 positions agree with TRBD1. The germline gives CDR1 SGHRS, CDR2 YFSETQ. The CDR3 extends over 15 amino acids. In nucleotides, the CDR3 is TGCGCCAGCGGCTTGGGGACAGGGCTCTCCTACGAGCAGTACTTC. It is translated as CASGLGTGLSYEQYF.

This clonotype was seen more than once but under ten times. The chain is built from TRBV20-1 and TRBJ1-5; 9 nucleotides match TRBD1. The germline V gene encodes CDR1 DFQATT and CDR2 SNEGSKA (reference sequence). The V segment lost 4 bases and the J segment 4 bases; nucleotides outside the gene matches: 8. The CDR3 consists of 15 residues. The CDR3 is CSATGQGRRNQPQHF. The CDR3 DNA sequence: TGCAGTGCTACCGGACAGGGGAGGAGAAATCAGCCCCAGCATTTT.

In its sample, this clonotype was seen a few times. The chain uses TRBV5-1 and TRBJ2-1; the match to TRBD2 covers 12 bases. Germline CDR1 is SGHRS and CDR2 is YFSETQ. The length of the CDR3 is 14 residues. The trim removed 3 bases at V and 7 bases at J, leaving 2 bases unmatched. The CDR3 nucleotides read TGCGCCAGCAGCTCTAGCGGGGGGGGGAATGAGCAGTTCTTC. Translation: CASSSSGGGNEQFF.

This clonotype occurred a few times. The rearrangement joins TRBV12-3 or TRBV12-4 to TRBJ1-2; tentative D call: TRBD1 (5 bases). The V gene lost 6 bases and the J gene lost 0 bases, with 14 bases spanning the gap. There are 15 residues in the CDR3. DNA of the CDR3: TGTGCCAGCAGACGTGACAGAGGGGCTAACTATGGCTACACCTTC. This sequence encodes CASRRDRGANYGYTF.

This clonotype occurred many times. V gene TRBV4-1 combines with J gene TRBJ2-7; 7 bases align to TRBD1. Germline V gene data show CDR1 as MGHRA and CDR2 as YSYEKL. CDR3 length: 13 amino acids. After removal of 5 bases from V and 4 bases from J, the junction contained 5 bases not matched to a gene. The CDR3 sequence is CASSRDSKYEQYF. In nucleotides, the CDR3 is TGCGCCAGCAGCAGGGACAGTAAGTACGAGCAGTACTTC.

In this sample, this clonotype turned up a few times. The rearrangement uses TRBV19 and TRBJ2-1; D gene uncertain. Trimming cost V 7 bases and J 6 bases, with 16 bases left between them. The CDR3 totals 14 residues. Germline V lookup: CDR1 LNHDA, CDR2 SQIVND (reference sequence). The CDR3 loop is CASNSRFWSNEQFF. Here the CDR3 DNA reads TGTGCCAGTAACTCCAGATTCTGGAGCAATGAGCAGTTCTTC.

In its sample, this clonotype was seen a few times. The gene calls are TRBV29-1 and TRBJ2-3; D is perhaps TRBD1 or TRBD2 (5 bases each). The V gene lost 5 bases and the J gene lost 4 bases, with 13 bases spanning the gap. Germline V lookup: CDR1 SQVTM, CDR2 ANQGSEA. The CDR3 length is 13 residues. This chain's CDR3 is CSVSWGLADTQYF. The CDR3 DNA reads as TGCAGCGTTTCATGGGGGTTGGCAGATACGCAGTATTTT.

Many counts were recorded for this clonotype. The genes are TRBV6-6 and TRBJ1-1, with D unclear. V gave up 6 bases and J gave up 4 bases, with 18 bases separating them. This CDR3 comprises 15 residues. Germline CDR1 and CDR2: MNHNY and SVGAGI (reference sequence). The DNA for the CDR3 is TGTGCCAGCAGCCGGGTTCCTTTTCGGTTCACTGAAGCTTTCTTT. Amino acids: CASSRVPFRFTEAFF.

This clonotype has a count of ten or more. The rearrangement links TRBV7-9 to TRBJ2-1; maybe TRBD1 (6 bases). Germline V lookup: CDR1 SEHNR, CDR2 FQNEAQ (reference sequence). The CDR3 contains 14 residues. The germline V and J ends were trimmed by 5 bases and 3 bases, with 11 bases remaining between them. CDR3 protein: CASSVTTGYNEQFF. DNA of the CDR3: TGTGCCAGCAGCGTGACGACAGGCTACAATGAGCAGTTCTTC.

This clonotype occurred many times. The V and J genes are TRBV12-3 or TRBV12-4 and TRBJ2-5; 7 nucleotides agree with TRBD2. The CDR3 has 16 amino acids. The junction had 12 bases not matched to a gene; V was cut back by 5 bases and J by 3 bases. This CDR3 reads CASSLSLGAGEETQYF. The CDR3 bases are TGTGCCAGCAGTCTAAGCCTAGGTGCGGGAGAAGAGACCCAGTACTTC.

This clonotype showed up many times. The chain employs TRBV20-1 and TRBJ2-7; a weak D match, TRBD1 (6 bases). CDR1 is DFQATT, CDR2 SNEGSKA, per germline (reference sequence). V gave up 5 bases and J gave up 1 base, with 12 bases separating them. The CDR3 length is 13 residues. The CDR3 here is CSAGGQLSYEQYF. The CDR3 coding sequence is TGCAGTGCTGGAGGACAGCTATCCTACGAGCAGTACTTC.

This clonotype turned up a few times. The chain links TRBV3-1 to TRBJ2-3; D remains ambiguous. The CDR3 totals 15 residues. V shed 2 bases and J shed 2 bases, with 11 bases lying between them. Germline V gene data show CDR1 as LGHDT and CDR2 as YNNKEL (reference sequence). For the CDR3, the DNA is TGTGCCAGCAGCCAACAGTTTCGGACCACAGATACGCAGTATTTT. Translated, it gives CASSQQFRTTDTQYF.

This clonotype was counted only a few times. The genes are TRBV10-3 and TRBJ2-6; D is unclear. This CDR3 is built from 14 residues. The V gene lost 6 bases and the J gene lost 1 base, with 7 bases spanning the gap. The V gene's germline CDR1 is ENHRY and CDR2 SYGVKD. The CDR3 coding sequence is TGTGCCATCAGCGGTAGATCTGGGGCCAACGTCCTGACTTTC. Translated, it gives CAISGRSGANVLTF.

The chain employs TRBV25-1 and TRBJ2-7; TRBD1 agrees at 8 bases. The CDR3 sequence is 12 residues long. Germline V gives CDR1 MGHDK, CDR2 SYGVNS. The ends lost 6 bases at V and 7 bases at J; junction bases unmatched: 5. The CDR3 spells CASSLTGDEQYF. Here the CDR3 DNA reads TGTGCCAGCAGCCTGACAGGGGATGAGCAGTACTTC.